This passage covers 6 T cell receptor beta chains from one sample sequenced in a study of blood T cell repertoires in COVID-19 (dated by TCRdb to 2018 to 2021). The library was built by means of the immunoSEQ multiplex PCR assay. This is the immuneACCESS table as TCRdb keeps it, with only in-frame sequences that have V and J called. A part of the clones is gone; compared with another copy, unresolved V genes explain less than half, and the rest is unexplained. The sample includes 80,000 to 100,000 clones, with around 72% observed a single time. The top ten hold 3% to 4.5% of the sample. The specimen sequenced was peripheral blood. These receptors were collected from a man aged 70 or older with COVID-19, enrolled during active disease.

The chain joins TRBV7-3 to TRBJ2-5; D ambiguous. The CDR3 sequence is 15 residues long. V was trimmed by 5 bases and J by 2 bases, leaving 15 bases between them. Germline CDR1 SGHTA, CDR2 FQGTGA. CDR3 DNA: TGTGCCAGCAGCAGAGTCCCTTCCCTTCAAGAGACCCAGTACTTC. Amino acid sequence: CASSRVPSLQETQYF.

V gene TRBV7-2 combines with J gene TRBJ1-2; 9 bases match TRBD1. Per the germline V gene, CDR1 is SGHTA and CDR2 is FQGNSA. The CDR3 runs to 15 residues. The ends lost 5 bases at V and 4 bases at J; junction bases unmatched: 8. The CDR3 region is CASSERQGGRYGYTF. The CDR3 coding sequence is TGTGCCAGCAGCGAAAGACAGGGGGGTCGCTATGGCTACACCTTC.

CDR3 residues: CASSPTRARELFF. CDR3 in DNA: TGTGCCAGCAGCCCCACTAGAGCAAGGGAGCTGTTTTTT. V is TRBV6-2 or TRBV6-3 and J is TRBJ2-2; the D gene is possibly TRBD2 (5 bases). Trimming shortened V by 6 bases and J by 9 bases, and 14 bases separated the two germline ends. Germline lookup yields CDR1 MNHEY and CDR2 SVGEGT. The CDR3 extends over 13 amino acids.

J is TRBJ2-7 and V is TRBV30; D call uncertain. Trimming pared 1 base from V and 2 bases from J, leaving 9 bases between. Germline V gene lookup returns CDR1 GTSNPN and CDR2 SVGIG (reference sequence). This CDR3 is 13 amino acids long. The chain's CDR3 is CAWSDMPPYEQYF. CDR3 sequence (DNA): TGTGCCTGGAGTGACATGCCCCCCTACGAGCAGTACTTC.

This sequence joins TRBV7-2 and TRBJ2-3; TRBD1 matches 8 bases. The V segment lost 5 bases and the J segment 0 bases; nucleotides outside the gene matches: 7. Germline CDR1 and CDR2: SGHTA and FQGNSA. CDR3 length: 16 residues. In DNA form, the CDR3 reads TGTGCCAGCAGCATTGGGACAGGCGTTAGCACAGATACGCAGTATTTT. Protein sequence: CASSIGTGVSTDTQYF.

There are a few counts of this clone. In nucleotides, the CDR3 is TGTGCCAGCCGCCTCGGCAATGAGCAGTTCTTC. The encoded protein is CASRLGNEQFF. The chain combines TRBV5-5 with TRBJ2-1; D gene ambiguous. This CDR3 has 11 residues. V dropped 7 bases and J dropped 6 bases, with 8 bases sitting between them. Germline V lookup: CDR1 SGHKS, CDR2 YYEKEE (reference sequence).